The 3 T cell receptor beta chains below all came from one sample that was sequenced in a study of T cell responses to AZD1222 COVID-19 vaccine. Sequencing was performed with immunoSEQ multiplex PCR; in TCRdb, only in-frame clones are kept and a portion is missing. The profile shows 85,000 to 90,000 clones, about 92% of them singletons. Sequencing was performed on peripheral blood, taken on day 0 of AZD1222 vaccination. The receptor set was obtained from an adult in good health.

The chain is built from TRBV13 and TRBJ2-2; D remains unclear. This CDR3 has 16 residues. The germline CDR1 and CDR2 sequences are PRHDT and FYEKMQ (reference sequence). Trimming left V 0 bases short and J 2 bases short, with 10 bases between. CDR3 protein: CASSLGLGYNTGELFF. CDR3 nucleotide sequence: TGTGCCAGCAGCTTAGGCCTCGGGTACAACACCGGGGAGCTGTTTTTT. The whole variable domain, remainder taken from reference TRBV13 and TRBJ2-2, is AAGVIQSPRHLIKEKRETATLKCYPIPRHDTVYWYQQGPGQDPQFLISFYEKMQSDKGSIPDRFSAQQFSDYHSELNMSSLELGDSALYFCASSLGLGYNTGELFFGEGSRLTVL.

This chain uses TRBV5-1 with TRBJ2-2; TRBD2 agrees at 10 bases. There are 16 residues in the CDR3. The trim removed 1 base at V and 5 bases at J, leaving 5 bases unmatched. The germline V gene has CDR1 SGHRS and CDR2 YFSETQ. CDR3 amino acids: CASSLSSGSYTGELFF. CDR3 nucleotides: TGCGCCAGCAGCTTGTCTAGCGGGAGTTATACCGGGGAGCTGTTTTTT.

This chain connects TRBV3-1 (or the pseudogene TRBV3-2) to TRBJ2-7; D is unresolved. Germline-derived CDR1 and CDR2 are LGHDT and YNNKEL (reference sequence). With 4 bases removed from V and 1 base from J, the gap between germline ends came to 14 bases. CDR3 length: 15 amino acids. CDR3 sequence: CASSPAAESSYEQYF. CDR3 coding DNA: TGTGCCAGCAGCCCCGCGGCAGAGAGTTCCTACGAGCAGTACTTC.